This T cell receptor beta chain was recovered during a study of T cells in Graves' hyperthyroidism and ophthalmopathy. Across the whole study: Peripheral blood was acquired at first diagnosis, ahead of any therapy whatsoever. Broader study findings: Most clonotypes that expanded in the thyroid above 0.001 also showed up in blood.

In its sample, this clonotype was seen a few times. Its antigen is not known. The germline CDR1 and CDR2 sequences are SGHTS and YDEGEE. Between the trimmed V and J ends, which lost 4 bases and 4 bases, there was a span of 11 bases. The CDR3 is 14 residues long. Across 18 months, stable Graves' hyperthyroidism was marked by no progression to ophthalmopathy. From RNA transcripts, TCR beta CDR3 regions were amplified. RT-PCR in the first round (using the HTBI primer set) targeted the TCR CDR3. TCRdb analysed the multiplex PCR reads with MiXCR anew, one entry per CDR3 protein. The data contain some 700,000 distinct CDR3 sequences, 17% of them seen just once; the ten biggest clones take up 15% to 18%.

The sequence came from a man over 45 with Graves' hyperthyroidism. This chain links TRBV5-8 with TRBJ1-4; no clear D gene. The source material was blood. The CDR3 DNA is TGTGCCAGCAGCCCGGGGTCCCATAATGAAAAACTGTTTTTT. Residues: CASSPGSHNEKLFF.